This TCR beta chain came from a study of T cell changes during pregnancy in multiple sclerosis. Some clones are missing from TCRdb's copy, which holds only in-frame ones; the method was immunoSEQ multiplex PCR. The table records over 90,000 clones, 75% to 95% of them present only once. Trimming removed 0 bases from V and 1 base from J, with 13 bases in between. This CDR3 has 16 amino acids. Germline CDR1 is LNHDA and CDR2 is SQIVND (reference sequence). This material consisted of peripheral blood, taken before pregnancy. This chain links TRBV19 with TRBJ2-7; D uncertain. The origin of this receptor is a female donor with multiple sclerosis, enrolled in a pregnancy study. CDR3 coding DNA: TGTGCCAGTAGTATAGACAACGCGGTAGAGTCCTACGAGCAGTACTTC. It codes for CASSIDNAVESYEQYF.